This TCR beta chain was profiled in a study of T cell repertoires in ileal Crohn's disease (dated by TCRdb to about 2019). With regard to the full study: At the time of surgery, about a third of patients were active smokers, and the median duration of disease was 7.9 years. All patients had surgery for a complication: stricturing disease in around 60% and penetrating disease in roughly 40%. Roughly half of the patients were given postoperative therapy, with 11 to 12 receiving thiopurines and roughly 20 receiving anti-TNF agents. The M6 samples were biopsies of the neoterminal ileum collected during postoperative colonoscopy. TCR repertoire analysis was performed in around 50 Crohn's disease patients drawn from a prospective multicentre cohort. The study was conducted in parallel with a multicentre cohort built to find predictors of early endoscopic recurrence after ileocolonic resection. A Rutgeerts score above i0 was used to define endoscopic postoperative recurrence. A total of roughly 170 mucosal samples from approximately 57 patients were sequenced, collected from several sites on the surgical specimen and at postoperative endoscopy. What the authors observed across the whole study: Postoperative endoscopy timing varied within the first year after surgery, with a median delay of around seven months. Endoscopic recurrence was linked to a higher percentage of high-frequency clones at surgery, and recurrence occurred in every patient whose clonality exceeded 26.8% (18/57). Only a subgroup of patients, of unstated size, had their mucosal CD4 and CD8 T cells sorted and sequenced. A significantly higher proportion of clonal expansions was observed in active smokers at surgery than in non-smokers (about 25% vs 20%, p=0.02). Compared with CD4 T cells, sorted CD8 T cells contained more high-frequency clones, which suggests that the mucosal expansions were mostly CD8.

Taken with the paper, the label for time point translates to: neoterminal ileum biopsy at postoperative endoscopy, about 6 months after surgery. Eligible patients were adults with ileal or ileocolonic Crohn's disease who had an indication for ileocolonic resection. Whole ileal mucosal biopsies were stored frozen at -80°C before DNA extraction. A TRizol-based method was used to extract genomic DNA from the frozen whole biopsies, and the DNA was quantified with a NanoDrop 2000 spectrophotometer. For commercial TCRB immunosequencing, approximately 460 nanograms of biopsy DNA were submitted for each sample. Adaptive Biotechnology amplified CDR3 regions from genomic DNA with a two-step multiplex PCR that controlled for amplification bias. Primers covering every V and J gene segment were used in the first PCR, while barcodes and Illumina adapters were added in the second PCR. CDR3 libraries were sequenced using an Illumina instrument. Per the source publication's procedure: The analysis drew on both the pipelines supplied by the vendor and custom analysis of the raw data in R/Bioconductor running R version 3.3.0. Clonality, which ranges from 0 to 1, was calculated as the inverse of the normalised Shannon entropy across all productive clones. High-frequency clones were defined as the share of the repertoire taken up by the top 100 clones, keeping only clones that passed a 95% confidence test. Overlap between samples was measured with the Morisita-Horn index, while repertoire diversity was measured with the Simpson index. In TCRdb, the immuneACCESS table is reduced to in-frame sequences with V and J assigned. These tables do not hold every clone; where another copy was compared, an unresolved V gene accounts for under half, and the others remain unexplained. That table gives V, J and clone size, and the DNA gave D and trimming. Present in this sample are 15,000 to 20,000 clones, approximately 72% of which were seen just once. Together, the top ten hold 4% to 5% of the sample.

As concerns this clone: The antigen it recognizes is unknown. Compared with germline, one end of the junction differs, possibly owing to a read error.

Reading from cysteine to phenylalanine, the CDR3 counts 15 amino acids. Of the read, only the CDR3 DNA is kept; its 45 bases are in frame from base 1. Per the germline V gene (reference sequence), SSHAT is the CDR1 and FNYEAQ is the CDR2. The specimen was ileal tissue. The clonotype originates from an adult with Crohn's disease. This chain is built from TRBV7-7 and TRBJ1-2; a stretch of 9 junction bases matches TRBD1. The DNA sequence is as follows: TGTGCTAGCAGCCCGTTGACAGGGGGAAGCGGTGGCTACACCTTC. Its translation reads: CASSPLTGGSGGYTF.